The rows below give T cell receptor beta chains drawn from one sample of a study of T cells after yellow fever vaccination. TCRdb fed the 5' RACE reads into MiXCR, producing one record per CDR3 protein. The sample lists approximately 300,000 distinct CDR3 sequences, roughly a tenth seen once, with less than 3.5% in the top ten. The sequenced sample was CD4+ T cells sorted from PBMCs, obtained 45 days after the yellow fever booster vaccination. Every receptor here comes from a man between 18 and 29 years old who received the YFV17D yellow fever vaccine. Each CDR3 is given with its conserved first and last residue. Each record gives: J gene, V gene, clone size, D gene, CDR3 protein, CDR3 DNA. The D gene is left open where the match is weak. Not all rows give a size; the values are once, few, many and, for expanded clones, a class.

>TRBJ1-6|TRBV30|NA|NA
CAWRKQGNSPLHF
TGTGCCTGGCGAAAACAGGGTAATTCACCCCTCCACTTT
>TRBJ1-2|TRBV20-1|NA|TRBD1
CSASTGGASYGYTF
TGCAGTGCTTCCACAGGGGGCGCGAGCTATGGCTACACCTTC
>TRBJ1-4|TRBV5-1|NA|NA
CASSLGFSEKLFF
TGCGCCAGCAGCTTGGGCTTTTCTGAAAAACTGTTTTTT
>TRBJ2-3|TRBV12-3/TRBV12-4|few|TRBD2
CASSPVAGGRTDTQYF
TGTGCCAGCAGTCCCGTAGCGGGGGGCCGCACAGATACGCAGTATTTT
>TRBJ1-5|TRBV9|many|NA
CASSPRDKDQPQHF
TGTGCCAGCAGCCCACGGGACAAAGATCAGCCCCAGCATTTT
>TRBJ1-1|TRBV7-9|few|NA
CASRQGLTGDSEAFF
TGTGCCAGCAGACAGGGTCTCACTGGAGATTCTGAAGCTTTCTTT
>TRBJ2-1|TRBV18|few|NA
CASSPIGDNEQFF
TGTGCCAGCTCACCTATCGGAGACAATGAGCAGTTCTTC
>TRBJ2-7|TRBV12-3/TRBV12-4|few|TRBD2
CASSLSGGADEQYF
TGTGCCAGCAGCCTTAGCGGGGGGGCAGACGAGCAGTACTTC
>TRBJ2-7|TRBV6-1|NA|NA
CAIDRSLIGEQYF
TGTGCCATCGACAGGTCGTTGATCGGCGAGCAGTACTTC
>TRBJ2-2|TRBV5-1|many|TRBD2
CASNVGGTGTGELFF
TGCGCCAGCAACGTCGGGGGGACTGGCACCGGGGAGCTGTTTTTT
>TRBJ2-5|TRBV5-1|NA|TRBD1
CASNVGTAQETQYF
TGCGCCAGCAACGTAGGGACAGCCCAAGAGACCCAGTACTTC
>TRBJ2-5|TRBV5-1|many|NA
CASSLAGVGAQETQYF
TGCGCCAGCAGCTTGGCCGGGGTTGGGGCCCAAGAGACCCAGTACTTC
>TRBJ2-1|TRBV6-5|NA|TRBD2
CATTPGLAGGEQFF
TGTGCCACCACCCCGGGACTAGCGGGGGGGGAGCAGTTCTTC
>TRBJ2-3|TRBV5-1|few|NA
CASSLHLDTQYF
TGCGCCAGCAGCCTCCACCTGGATACGCAGTATTTT
>TRBJ2-2|TRBV6-1|few|NA
CASSEEVNRFWKTGELFF
TGTGCCAGCAGTGAAGAGGTCAACAGGTTTTGGAAAACCGGGGAGCTGTTTTTT
>TRBJ1-2|TRBV12-3/TRBV12-4|NA|NA
CASRKGRAANYGYTF
TGTGCCAGCAGAAAAGGACGCGCAGCTAACTATGGCTACACCTTC
>TRBJ1-1|TRBV7-8|few|NA
CASSPRRGVNTEAFF
TGTGCCAGCAGCCCGCGGCGAGGGGTGAACACTGAAGCTTTCTTT
>TRBJ2-1|TRBV12-3/TRBV12-4|NA|NA
CASSLRQSSYNEQFF
TGTGCCAGCAGTTTACGTCAAAGCTCCTACAATGAGCAGTTCTTC
>TRBJ2-5|TRBV7-2|few|NA
CASSLERLAQGTQYF
TGTGCCAGCAGCTTAGAGCGGCTTGCCCAGGGGACCCAGTACTTC
>TRBJ2-3|TRBV20-1|few|NA
CSARDPGRTDTQYF
TGCAGTGCTAGAGACCCAGGTCGCACAGATACGCAGTATTTT
>TRBJ1-4|TRBV5-1|NA|NA
CASSLDTTAPGEQLFF
TGCGCCAGCAGCTTGGACACAACGGCTCCGGGTGAACAACTGTTTTTT
>TRBJ2-7|TRBV7-8|NA|NA
CASTQGPLAYEQYF
TGTGCCAGCACCCAAGGCCCTCTTGCCTACGAGCAGTACTTC
>TRBJ2-2|TRBV24-1|NA|TRBD1
CATSIRGSTGELFF
TGTGCCACCAGTATCAGGGGGAGCACCGGGGAGCTGTTTTTT
>TRBJ2-5|TRBV5-1|NA|NA
CASSLAYGPRETQYF
TGCGCCAGCAGCTTGGCCTACGGACCAAGAGAGACCCAGTACTTC
>TRBJ1-3|TRBV20-1|NA|NA
CSARGPGTSSRGNTIYF
TGCAGTGCTAGGGGTCCAGGGACTTCATCTCGCGGAAACACCATATATTTT
>TRBJ2-3|TRBV12-3/TRBV12-4|many|NA
CASSSRGADTQYF
TGTGCCAGCAGCTCTAGGGGGGCAGATACGCAGTATTTT
>TRBJ2-5|TRBV6-2/TRBV6-3|NA|NA
CASVQGGETQYF
TGTGCCAGCGTACAGGGAGGGGAGACCCAGTACTTC